The 25 T cell receptor beta chains in this list originate from one sample, sequenced in a study of OX40 agonist ivuxolimab in advanced cancers. Repertoires were generated with immunoSEQ multiplex PCR, while TCRdb's copy carries only in-frame clones and drops some. The repertoire consists of roughly 99,000 clones, with more than 85% occurring once and the leading ten covering approximately 1.2%. The material sequenced was CD4+ or CD8+ T cells sorted from blood, taken in a trial of the OX40 agonist ivuxolimab. The origin of the receptors is an adult with an advanced solid tumor such as melanoma, head and neck, liver or kidney cancer.

V and J are TRBV5-1 and TRBJ2-7, with D possibly being TRBD2 (5 bases). The V and J ends lost 4 bases and 3 bases respectively, with 17 bases between them. This CDR3 contains 15 residues. Germline values: CDR1 SGHRS, CDR2 YFSETQ. For the CDR3, the DNA is TGCGCCAGCAGCCTGAGGGTAGATCTGTACTACGAGCAGTACTTC. Its protein product is CASSLRVDLYYEQYF.

The V gene is TRBV7-6, the J gene TRBJ2-7, with TRBD1 identical over 8 bases. V was clipped by 5 bases and J by 2 bases; unmatched bases: 8. CDR3 length: 15 residues. Germline lookup yields CDR1 SGHVS and CDR2 FNYEAQ. CDR3 amino acids: CASSLQTGETYEQYF. CDR3 nucleotides: TGTGCCAGCAGCCTACAGACAGGGGAGACCTACGAGCAGTACTTC. Full variable domain (outside the CDR3, taken from reference TRBV7-6 and TRBJ2-7): GAGVSQSPRYKVTKRGQDVALRCDPISGHVSLYWYRQALGQGPEFLTYFNYEAQQDKSGLPNDRFSAERPEGSISTLTIQRTEQRDSAMYRCASSLQTGETYEQYFGPGTRLTVT.

The V and J genes are TRBV20-1 and TRBJ2-7, with unresolved D. The CDR3 length is 10 residues. The V gene lost 0 bases and the J gene lost 6 bases, with 3 bases spanning the gap. CDR1 and CDR2 from the germline V gene are DFQATT and SNEGSKA (reference sequence). This CDR3 is CSARDREQYF. Written as DNA, the CDR3 is TGCAGTGCTAGAGATCGCGAGCAGTACTTC.

The chain has TRBV19 and TRBJ2-1; 12 nucleotides line up with TRBD2. With 7 bases clipped from V and 8 bases from J, the junction kept 9 bases outside the gene matches. The germline gives CDR1 LNHDA, CDR2 SQIVND (reference sequence). This CDR3 comprises 15 residues. The CDR3 nucleotides read TGTGCCAGTACCATCCTAGCGGGAGGGCCCTATGAGCAGTTCTTC. Protein product: CASTILAGGPYEQFF.

The CDR3 region is CASSTPPGGYGYTF. Written as DNA, the CDR3 is TGTGCCAGTAGTACCCCCCCGGGGGGCTATGGCTACACCTTC. The gene calls are TRBV19 and TRBJ1-2, with D maybe TRBD1 (5 bases). The germline gives CDR1 LNHDA, CDR2 SQIVND (reference sequence). Trimming removed 4 bases from V and 4 bases from J, with 13 bases in between. There are 14 residues in the CDR3.

V is TRBV6-5 and J is TRBJ2-1; 13 bases match TRBD2. J lost 6 bases, V lost 1 base, and 3 bases had no gene match. CDR3 size: 16 residues. The germline V gene encodes CDR1 MNHEY and CDR2 SVGAGI. The CDR3 DNA is TGTGCCAGCAGTTACTGGACTAGCGGGAGTACCAATGAGCAGTTCTTC. Amino acids: CASSYWTSGSTNEQFF.

The chain joins TRBV28 to TRBJ2-1, with D possibly being TRBD2 (6 bases). The CDR3 contains 16 residues. Germline CDR1 MDHEN, CDR2 SYDVKM. The V end was cut by 4 bases, the J end by 2 bases, with 15 bases between. Here the CDR3 DNA reads TGTGCCAGCAGTTCCCTAGCGAGGGAGACCTACAATGAGCAGTTCTTC. Its translation: CASSSLARETYNEQFF.

J is TRBJ2-3 and V is TRBV19, with TRBD1 identical over 10 bases. CDR1 and CDR2 from the germline V gene are LNHDA and SQIVND (reference sequence). Trimming removed 5 bases from V and 1 base from J; junction bases left unmatched: 9. This CDR3 has 17 residues. The CDR3 nucleotides read TGTGCCAGTAGTGCCGACAGGGGGCGCAGTGGCACAGATACGCAGTATTTT. This codes for CASSADRGRSGTDTQYF.

The rearrangement uses TRBV27 and TRBJ1-2, with a possible D match to TRBD1 (6 bases). The CDR3 is made up of 14 amino acids. Between the trimmed V and J ends, which lost 6 bases and 3 bases, there was a span of 14 bases. Per germline, CDR1 MNHEY and CDR2 SMNVEV (reference sequence). CDR3 sequence reads: CASRRLGQYYGYTF. The CDR3 region has the DNA TGTGCCAGCAGGCGACTCGGACAGTACTATGGCTACACCTTC.

V and J are TRBV28 and TRBJ2-2, with 7 bases that match TRBD2. The germline CDR1 and CDR2 sequences are MDHEN and SYDVKM. With 8 bases clipped from V and 1 base from J, the junction kept 10 bases outside the gene matches. The CDR3 has 16 residues. CDR3 DNA: TGTGCCAGCTCCCAAGCCAGCGGGGTGAACACCGGGGAGCTGTTTTTT. This translates into CASSQASGVNTGELFF.

This clone has just a few counts. V gene TRBV7-2 combines with J gene TRBJ1-5; perhaps TRBD1 as D (5 bases). Looked up from germline, CDR1 is SGHTA and CDR2 is FQGNSA. CDR3 length: 14 residues. Trimming cost V 5 bases and J 0 bases, with 8 bases left between them. The chain's CDR3 is CASSARVSNQPQHF. CDR3 DNA sequence: TGTGCCAGCAGCGCCAGGGTTAGCAATCAGCCCCAGCATTTT.

The chain joins TRBV19 to TRBJ1-4; no firm D call. The V end lost 4 bases, the J end lost 4 bases, and 7 bases lay between the germline ends. The germline CDR1 and CDR2 sequences are LNHDA and SQIVND (reference sequence). CDR3 length equals 13 residues. The CDR3 DNA reads TGTGCCAGTAGTAAACGGTTTAATGAAAAACTGTTTTTT. It yields the protein CASSKRFNEKLFF.

The CDR3 region has the DNA TGTGCCAGCAGCTCCCGGGGACAGGGCCAGCGGGAGACCCAGTACTTC. Translating it yields CASSSRGQGQRETQYF. The rearrangement uses TRBV7-2 and TRBJ2-5; 9 bases are shared with TRBD1. V dropped 4 bases and J dropped 5; count of bases not matched to a gene: 11. The CDR3 is 16 residues long. The germline CDR1 and CDR2 sequences are SGHTA and FQGNSA.

J is TRBJ2-1 and V is TRBV6-4; D may be TRBD2 (7 bases). V lost 5 bases and J 13 bases, leaving 18 bases between the germline ends. The CDR3 has 13 residues. Germline loops: CDR1 MRHNA, CDR2 SNTAGT. Here the CDR3 DNA reads TGTGCCAGCAGTTCGCTGGGGGGGCGACCCCAGTTCTTC. Amino acid sequence: CASSSLGGRPQFF.

The chain recombines TRBV29-1 with TRBJ2-5; maybe TRBD2 (5 bases). TRBJ2-7 explains the end of the DNA better; the J call may be wrong. The CDR3 runs to 12 residues. Per germline, CDR1 SQVTM and CDR2 ANQGSEA. The CDR3 sequence is CSVGPGSYEQYF. The CDR3 DNA follows: TGCAGCGTTGGACCGGGATCCTACGAGCAGTACTTC.

The V and J genes are TRBV18 and TRBJ1-5; D not resolved. V was pared by 1 base and J by 5 bases, with 12 bases between. The CDR3 length is 15 residues. CDR1 KGHSH and CDR2 LQKENI come from the germline V gene. The CDR3 nucleotides are TGTGCCAGCTCACCACTAGGGCAGCCTGATCAGCCCCAGCATTTT. Protein sequence: CASSPLGQPDQPQHF.

The chain links TRBV7-2 to TRBJ2-7; D ambiguous. The V end was cut by 1 base, the J end by 5 bases, with 6 bases between. The CDR3 covers 12 residues. CDR1 and CDR2 from the germline V gene are SGHTA and FQGNSA. CDR3 in DNA: TGTGCCAGCAGCTTAGATTGGAACGAGCAGTACTTC. Translated: CASSLDWNEQYF.

Notes on this clone: A read error is likely, as this CDR3 ends without the conserved phenylalanine or tryptophan. Here the CDR3 reads CASSRSRMDYGYTL. In DNA form, the CDR3 reads TGTGCCAGTAGTCGGTCGCGGATGGACTATGGCTACACCCTC. The V call is TRBV19, the J call TRBJ1-2, with D uncertain. CDR1 is LNHDA, CDR2 SQIVND, per germline (reference sequence). Trimming pared 5 bases from V and 3 bases from J, leaving 13 bases between. This CDR3 has 14 residues.

The rearrangement joins TRBV7-2 to TRBJ2-7; perhaps D is TRBD1 or TRBD2 (7 bases each). Germline V gene data show CDR1 as SGHTA and CDR2 as FQGNSA. V lost 5 bases, J lost 7 bases, and 18 bases lay in between. The CDR3 sequence is 14 residues long. CDR3 sequence reads: CASSPSGGVGEQYF. CDR3 sequence (DNA): TGTGCCAGCAGCCCCTCAGGGGGGGTCGGAGAGCAGTACTTC.

This clone occurred a few times. V and J are TRBV28 and TRBJ1-2; 9 bases agree with TRBD1. CDR1 is MDHEN and CDR2 is SYDVKM in the germline V gene. Trimming took 2 bases from V and 8 from J; bases not matched to a gene: 6. The CDR3 is 14 amino acids. As DNA, the CDR3 is TGTGCCAGCAGTTTAAAGGACAGGGGCTCGGGCTACACCTTC. As protein: CASSLKDRGSGYTF.

The chain recombines TRBV2 with TRBJ1-5; TRBD1 matches at 7 bases. CDR1 is SNHLY and CDR2 is FYNNEI in the germline V gene. V lost 9 bases, J lost 0 bases, and 8 bases stayed unmatched. CDR3 length equals 15 residues. CDR3 bases: TGTGCCAGTTCCGGGTACAGGGGTAGCAATCAGCCCCAGCATTTT. It is translated as CASSGYRGSNQPQHF.

The CDR3 bases are TGTGCCAGTAGCCCAGCGGGGAGGGACGAGCAGTACTTC. Residues: CASSPAGRDEQYF. The V gene is TRBV19, the J gene TRBJ2-7; 7 bases line up with TRBD2. Germline trimming cut 6 bases from V and 5 bases from J; bases unmatched to any gene: 7. Germline assignment: CDR1 LNHDA and CDR2 SQIVND (reference sequence). The CDR3 has 13 residues.

The chain has TRBV28 and TRBJ1-4, with 7 bases fitting TRBD1. Looked up from germline, CDR1 is MDHEN and CDR2 is SYDVKM. The length of the CDR3 is 14 residues. The J segment lost 5 bases and the V segment lost 6 bases, leaving 6 bases of the junction unmatched. The CDR3 here is CASSPGGTNEKLFF. The CDR3 coding sequence is TGTGCCAGCAGCCCAGGGGGGACGAATGAAAAACTGTTTTTT.

The chain is built from TRBV5-1 and TRBJ2-7; D may correspond to TRBD1 or TRBD2 (5 bases each). This CDR3 is 16 amino acids long. The V and J ends lost 3 bases and 0 bases respectively, with 16 bases between them. CDR1 and CDR2 (germline): SGHRS, YFSETQ. The CDR3: CASSSTTGTGSYEQYF. The CDR3 coding sequence is TGCGCCAGCAGCTCCACCACCGGGACGGGCTCCTACGAGCAGTACTTC.

This CDR3 is CASSRHRGANYGYTF. The DNA for the CDR3 is TGTGCCAGCAGCAGACACAGGGGAGCTAACTATGGCTACACCTTC. The chain recombines TRBV7-2 with TRBJ1-2; 7 bases are a match to TRBD1. After removal of 5 bases from V and 0 bases from J, the junction contained 6 bases not matched to a gene. The CDR3 contains 15 residues. Germline V lookup: CDR1 SGHTA, CDR2 FQGNSA.